This TCR beta chain was identified during a study of T cells in Graves' hyperthyroidism and ophthalmopathy. Whole-study findings and limits: Most expanded thyroid clonotypes above 0.001 also appeared in blood.

Amplification targeted TCR beta CDR3 regions from RNA transcripts. TCR CDR3 underwent first-round RT-PCR with the HTBI primer set. TCRdb analysed the multiplex PCR reads with MiXCR anew, one entry per CDR3 protein. Of 300,000 to 450,000 distinct CDR3 sequences listed, around a sixth were seen once; the top ten hold about a quarter. Recently diagnosed hyperthyroidism of less than 2 months' duration affected patients aged 18 to 65. Notes on this clonotype: As yet, its antigen is unknown.

V gave up 5 bases and J gave up 6 bases; unmatched junction bases: 7. Germline assignment: CDR1 SEHNR and CDR2 FQNEAQ (reference sequence). The CDR3 length is 17 residues. Sample: blood. The sequence came from a young woman with Graves' hyperthyroidism that later progressed to Graves' ophthalmopathy. The V and J genes are TRBV7-9 and TRBJ2-1, with 16 bases matching TRBD2. The DNA of the CDR3 is TGTGCCAGCAGCCCGGGGACTAGCGGGAGGGCTTTCAATGAGCAGTTCTTC. Amino acid sequence: CASSPGTSGRAFNEQFF.